This TCR beta chain emerged from a study of cytomegalovirus exposure and HLA in healthy donors. Whole-study findings and limits: Most TCR sequences showed up rarely, but some public TCRs showed up in many donors.

Primers: 60 Vbeta forward and 13 Jbeta reverse. Some clones are missing from TCRdb's copy, which holds only in-frame ones; the method was immunoSEQ multiplex PCR. The data hold approximately 140,000 clones, with approximately 80% observed a single time. Germline CDR1 MNHEY, CDR2 SMNVEV (reference sequence). V lost 3 bases and J 3 bases, leaving 12 bases between the germline ends. There are 15 residues in the CDR3. As concerns this clone: Its target is not known.

The sample was PBMCs. This rearrangement joins TRBV27 to TRBJ1-5; D possibly corresponds to TRBD1 (6 bases). This sequence was found in a woman aged 50 to 60 in good health and CMV-seropositive. The CDR3 sequence: CASSFEGVPNQPQHF. The DNA for the CDR3 is TGTGCCAGCAGTTTCGAGGGGGTCCCCAATCAGCCCCAGCATTTT.